What follows is one T cell receptor beta chain and its context. The antigen this receptor binds is unknown. No qualities accompany the bases; no much larger clone lies one base away. The CDR3 spans 14 residues, from the cysteine through the phenylalanine. Only the CDR3 DNA is retained, 42 bases long and in frame from the first base. V is reduced by 6 bases and J by 1 base, leaving a spacing of 10 bases between them. CDR1 LNHDA and CDR2 SQIVND are derived from the germline V gene (reference sequence). The data stem from a study of T cell responses to AZD1222 COVID-19 vaccine (dated by TCRdb to the early 2020s). Background on the whole study: Because spike-specific TCR depth and breadth did not differ between the two schedules, AZD1222 recipients who got a second dose at roughly 4 weeks were pooled with those who got a second dose at roughly 12 weeks. Trial participants were enrolled into age subgroups of 18-55, 56-69 and 70-plus years, which contained approximately 150, 28 and 58 TCR-sequenced participants, respectively. A total of just over 230 trial participants underwent TCR sequencing, of whom approximately 200 had received two doses of AZD1222 and some 25 had received two doses of the MenACWY control vaccine.

The investigation overall reported the following: Participants were mostly white British and included more females than males, and it was suggested by the authors that clonal diversity may have been underestimated. The 56-69-year group was small, and its depth increase did not reach significance, likely because of low power. Because no day 14 peak-response samples were available, repertoires were characterized only after the peak T cell response. Conclusions about previously exposed vaccinees are limited because only a handful of AZD1222 recipients were SARS-CoV-2 seropositive at baseline. The vaccine-associated CD4 TCRs covered the entire spike protein, and the dominant responses fell in regions 160-218 and 743-854. Nearly half of unique spike-specific TCRs reportedly recognized epitopes outside regions mutated in the B.1.351 and B.1.1.7 variants. After two AZD1222 doses, spike-specific TCR breadth and depth were significantly higher than at day 0 and than in MenACWY recipients.

The sample's time point label is to be understood as: baseline before first vaccination. Samples from vaccinated people were obtained from the UK trials COV001 and COV002, which included a single-blind randomized controlled phase 2/3 trial of AZD1222 (ChAdOx1 nCoV-19) in healthy adults. For TCRbeta chain sequencing, PBMC samples from trial participants were taken at day 0 and at day 28 after the second dose. The CDR3 regions of human TCRbeta chains were analyzed by immunosequencing. The authors processed their data as follows. TCRs in the repertoires were matched against a reference library of SARS-CoV-2-specific TCRs that had been generated with the MIRA antigen-specificity platform. Breadth was defined as the fraction of unique TCRs that were SARS-CoV-2-associated. Depth was defined as the fraction of total T cells that were SARS-CoV-2-associated. Using the MIRA data, each spike-specific TCR was assigned both to the spike region to which the TCR was reactive and to a CD4 or CD8 class. Log10-transformed breadth and depth values were compared by one-way ANOVA with Sidak's multiple comparisons tests. Not all clones reach the TCRdb copy of this immuneACCESS table, which keeps in-frame sequences only. Checked studies attribute under half of the gap to unresolved V genes and leave the rest unexplained. That table gives V, J and clone size, and the DNA gave D and trimming. This sample has roughly 150,000 clones in its table, and about 90% of those were observed once. Jointly, the top ten make up approximately 5.3% of the sample.

Material: peripheral blood, obtained on day 0 of AZD1222 vaccination. This chain is built from TRBV19 and TRBJ1-5; TRBD1 is perhaps the D gene, given 5 matching bases. The source is an adult in good health. The base sequence is TGTGCCAGTAGGGGGGGTAAGAGCAATCAGCCCCAGCATTTT. Its product reads: CASRGGKSNQPQHF.